The 24 T cell receptor beta chains in this list originate from one sample, sequenced in a study of OX40 agonist ivuxolimab in advanced cancers. The method was immunoSEQ multiplex PCR; TCRdb's version includes in-frame clones alone and lacks a portion of them. Among fewer than 55,000 clones, 81% were seen once, and the ten largest hold approximately 6.5%. The material was CD4+ or CD8+ T cells sorted from blood, obtained in a trial of the OX40 agonist ivuxolimab. These receptor sequences come from an adult with an advanced solid tumor such as melanoma, head and neck, liver or kidney cancer.

The chain uses TRBV2 and TRBJ2-6; D is ambiguous. V lost 3 bases, J lost 0 bases, and 12 bases lay in between. This CDR3 is built from 17 residues. The germline V gene encodes CDR1 SNHLY and CDR2 FYNNEI. The CDR3 region has the DNA TGTGCCAGCAGTGACGAGGCTCATAGCTCTGGGGCCAACGTCCTGACTTTC. It encodes CASSDEAHSSGANVLTF.

The chain has TRBV2 and TRBJ2-3; a weak D match, TRBD1 (6 bases). The V end lost 4 bases, the J end lost 2 bases, and 10 bases lay between the germline ends. The CDR3 is made up of 14 amino acids. CDR1 and CDR2 from the germline V gene are SNHLY and FYNNEI. CDR3 loop: CASSGGQSTDTQYF. The CDR3 nucleotides are TGTGCCAGCAGTGGAGGACAGTCCACAGATACGCAGTATTTT.

This clone appeared a single time. The rearrangement uses TRBV7-2 and TRBJ1-4; D is perhaps TRBD1 (5 bases). Trimming left V 5 bases short and J 3 bases short, with 13 bases between. The CDR3 is made up of 15 amino acids. Germline lookup yields CDR1 SGHTA and CDR2 FQGNSA. CDR3 residues: CASSPTAMANEKLFF. DNA of the CDR3: TGTGCCAGCAGCCCGACAGCCATGGCTAATGAAAAACTGTTTTTT. Looking up the rest from reference TRBV7-2 and TRBJ1-4 gives the full variable domain: GAGVSQSPSNKVTEKGKDVELRCDPISGHTALYWYRQSLGQGLEFLIYFQGNSAPDKSGLPSDRFSAERTGGSVSTLTIQRTQQEDSAVYLCASSPTAMANEKLFFGSGTQLSVL.

As to this clone: Other DNA sequences of this sample code for an identical CDR3. V gene TRBV5-4 combines with J gene TRBJ1-5; TRBD1 might be the D (5 bases). The CDR3 runs 13 residues. The germline V and J ends were trimmed by 0 bases and 6 bases, with 7 bases remaining between them. Germline V CDR1 and CDR2: SGHNT, YYREEE (reference sequence). CDR3 in DNA: TGTGCCAGCAGCTTGGGAGGGGCTCAGCCCCAGCATTTT. Protein: CASSLGGAQPQHF.

The chain is built from TRBV6-5 and TRBJ1-5, with 11 bases that match TRBD1. In germline, CDR1 is MNHEY, CDR2 SVGAGI. The V and J ends lost 4 bases and 6 bases, in that order; junction bases with no gene match: 2. The CDR3 extends over 14 amino acids. The CDR3 sequence: CASSSGQGAQPQHF. The CDR3 nucleotides read TGTGCCAGCAGTTCCGGACAGGGGGCTCAGCCCCAGCATTTT.

V and J are TRBV11-2 and TRBJ2-1, with 8 positions matching TRBD2. Germline loops: CDR1 SGHAT, CDR2 FQNNGV. J lost 1 base, V lost 2 bases, and 1 base had no gene match. The CDR3 runs 15 residues. CDR3 amino acids: CASSLSGGSYNEQFF. CDR3 in DNA: TGTGCCAGCAGCTTAAGCGGGGGTTCCTACAATGAGCAGTTCTTC.

The V call is TRBV14, the J call TRBJ2-3; tentative D call: TRBD2 (6 bases). Between the trimmed V and J ends, which lost 2 bases and 4 bases, there was a span of 10 bases. Looked up from germline, CDR1 is SGHDN and CDR2 is FVKESK. The CDR3 length is 14 residues. The CDR3 loop is CASSQWGDPDTQYF. In DNA, the CDR3 is TGTGCCAGCAGCCAATGGGGGGACCCAGATACGCAGTATTTT.

The V and J genes are TRBV28 and TRBJ2-7; TRBD1 matches 8 bases. This CDR3 comprises 12 residues. Trimming removed 4 bases from V and 5 bases from J; junction bases left unmatched: 1. From germline, CDR1 is MDHEN and CDR2 SYDVKM. The CDR3 region has the DNA TGTGCCAGCAGTTACAGGGGGAACGAGCAGTACTTC. This gives the protein CASSYRGNEQYF. Supplemented by reference TRBV28 and TRBJ2-7, the full variable domain reads DVKVTQSSRYLVKRTGEKVFLECVQDMDHENMFWYRQDPGLGLRLIYFSYDVKMKEKGDIPEGYSVSREKKERFSLILESASTNQTSMYLCASSYRGNEQYFGPGTRLTVT.

V is TRBV11-2 and J is TRBJ2-7; D uncertain. Germline loops: CDR1 SGHAT, CDR2 FQNNGV. Deletions cut 0 bases from V and 7 bases from J, with 10 bases between. This CDR3 comprises 13 residues. The DNA for the CDR3 is TGTGCCAGCAGCTTAGAACTGTACCTGGAGCAGTACGTC. Its protein is CASSLELYLEQYV.

The chain has TRBV7-8 and TRBJ2-7, with D uncertain. This CDR3 region has 14 residues. Trimming cost V 1 base and J 3 bases, with 10 bases left between them. Germline loops: CDR1 SGHVS, CDR2 FQNEAQ. CDR3 in amino acids: CASSLGAAGYEQYF. CDR3 sequence (DNA): TGTGCCAGCAGCTTAGGAGCAGCTGGCTACGAGCAGTACTTC.

The chain uses TRBV28 and TRBJ2-7, with TRBD2 matching over 7 bases. The CDR3 extends over 14 amino acids. Trimming removed 3 bases from V and 5 bases from J; junction bases left unmatched: 7. Germline CDR1 MDHEN, CDR2 SYDVKM. The CDR3 region is CASSFGGGLDEQYF. CDR3 bases: TGTGCCAGCAGTTTTGGGGGGGGTTTGGACGAGCAGTACTTC.

On this clone itself: No DNA is shown, since the ends of the CDR3 on it are uncertain; the CDR3 is the one TCRdb lists. Other DNA variants within this sample encode the same CDR3. V gene TRBV19 combines with J gene TRBJ1-2. The CDR3 is 14 amino acids in total, end residues counted. Germline CDR1 reads LNHDA; CDR2 reads SQIVND (reference sequence). Here the CDR3 reads CASSILDKGERYTF.

In its sample, this clone is medium-sized. The chain couples TRBV4-1 to TRBJ2-6, with D unclear. Germline CDR1 reads MGHRA; CDR2 reads YSYEKL. The V and J ends lost 6 bases and 1 base respectively, with 7 bases between them. The CDR3 is 14 residues long. The CDR3, as DNA: TGCGCCAGCAGTTGGGTATCTGGGGCCAACGTCCTGACTTTC. Protein product: CASSWVSGANVLTF.

CDR3 region: CASNWGVSTGELFF. CDR3 nucleotides: TGTGCCAGTAACTGGGGTGTGAGCACCGGGGAGCTGTTTTTT. The chain links TRBV19 to TRBJ2-2; D gene ambiguous. The germline V and J ends were trimmed by 7 bases and 4 bases, with 13 bases remaining between them. CDR1 and CDR2 from the germline V gene are LNHDA and SQIVND (reference sequence). The CDR3 has 14 amino acids.

The V call is TRBV27, the J call TRBJ2-1; the D call may be TRBD1 or TRBD2 (5 bases each). The germline V and J ends were trimmed by 3 bases and 9 bases, with 21 bases remaining between them. The CDR3 is 16 amino acids. The germline V gene encodes CDR1 MNHEY and CDR2 SMNVEV (reference sequence). The CDR3 here is CASSLVDFIGVGEQFF. Written as DNA, the CDR3 is TGTGCCAGCAGTTTGGTGGACTTCATAGGGGTCGGTGAGCAGTTCTTC.

The chain combines TRBV28 with TRBJ2-5, with no clear D. CDR1 MDHEN and CDR2 SYDVKM come from the germline V gene. The CDR3 loop spans 13 amino acids. V lost 7 bases, J lost 2 bases, and 11 bases lay in between. CDR3 sequence reads: CASTPYPQETQYF. The DNA for the CDR3 is TGTGCCAGCACCCCCTACCCTCAAGAGACCCAGTACTTC.

In DNA, the CDR3 is TGTGCCAGTAGTATCGACGGTGGGAATTCACCCCTCCACTTT. Translation: CASSIDGGNSPLHF. This chain links TRBV19 with TRBJ1-6; D unresolved. Trimming took 3 bases from V and 7 from J, leaving 10 bases between them. CDR1 and CDR2 (germline): LNHDA, SQIVND (reference sequence). The CDR3 totals 14 residues.

The rearrangement uses TRBV29-1 and TRBJ1-1; D is unresolved. Germline V gene sequence: CDR1 SQVTM, CDR2 ANQGSEA. The CDR3 is 15 residues long. The V end was cut by 2 bases, the J end by 3 bases, with 16 bases between. CDR3 residues: CSVELERRFDTEAFF. Written as DNA, the CDR3 is TGCAGCGTTGAACTGGAGAGACGGTTCGACACTGAAGCTTTCTTT.

This clone was counted once. The chain recombines TRBV4-1 with TRBJ2-1, with 7 positions matching TRBD2. Germline V gene sequence: CDR1 MGHRA, CDR2 YSYEKL. J gave up 7 bases and V 6 bases, and 9 bases lay outside the gene matches. This CDR3 region has 14 residues. This chain's CDR3 is CASRLVGGKNEQFF. The DNA for the CDR3 is TGCGCCAGCAGGCTTGTCGGGGGGAAGAATGAGCAGTTCTTC.

The CDR3 region has the DNA TGTGCCAGCAGCTTAGATACAGGAATATATGGCTACACCTTC. The encoded protein is CASSLDTGIYGYTF. The V and J genes are TRBV7-9 and TRBJ1-2; D might be TRBD1 (5 bases). Deletions cut 1 base from V and 5 bases from J, with 11 bases between. Germline-derived CDR1 and CDR2 are SEHNR and FQNEAQ (reference sequence). This CDR3 contains 14 residues.

This clone occurred a few times. V and J are TRBV19 and TRBJ2-3; 9 bases align to TRBD2. This CDR3 is 15 amino acids long. Losses at the gene ends were 6 bases for V and 0 bases for J; bases not matched to a gene: 4. The V gene's germline CDR1 is LNHDA and CDR2 SQIVND (reference sequence). The CDR3 region has the DNA TGTGCCAGTAGCAGGACTAGCGCGAGCACAGATACGCAGTATTTT. It translates to CASSRTSASTDTQYF.

The chain carries TRBV14 and TRBJ1-2; D uncertain. The CDR3 spans 16 residues. Germline V gene sequence: CDR1 SGHDN, CDR2 FVKESK. V lost 4 bases and J lost 4, with 19 bases in between. In DNA form, the CDR3 reads TGTGCCAGCAGCCCCTTAGCGTACAGTCCTGGCTATGGCTACACCTTC. Translated, it gives CASSPLAYSPGYGYTF.

The CDR3 spells CASSQRSGYLGAFF. Written as DNA, the CDR3 is TGCGCCAGCAGCCAAAGATCTGGGTACCTTGGAGCTTTCTTT. V gene TRBV4-1 combines with J gene TRBJ1-1; D not certain. This CDR3 spans 14 amino acids. Germline V gives CDR1 MGHRA, CDR2 YSYEKL. Trimming took off 2 bases at V and 10 bases at J, with 17 bases between the two ends.

This chain uses TRBV19 with TRBJ1-1; D remains unclear. CDR3 size: 13 residues. Trimming took off 5 bases at V and 4 bases at J, with 11 bases between the two ends. The V gene's germline CDR1 is LNHDA and CDR2 SQIVND (reference sequence). CDR3 region: CASSLQHRTEAFF. The CDR3 DNA follows: TGTGCCAGTAGTTTGCAACATCGCACTGAAGCTTTCTTT. The full variable domain, completed using reference TRBV19 and TRBJ1-1, is DGGITQSPKYLFRKEGQNVTLSCEQNLNHDAMYWYRQDPGQGLRLIYYSQIVNDFQKGDIAEGYSVSREKKESFPLTVTSAQKNPTAFYLCASSLQHRTEAFFGQGTRLTVV.